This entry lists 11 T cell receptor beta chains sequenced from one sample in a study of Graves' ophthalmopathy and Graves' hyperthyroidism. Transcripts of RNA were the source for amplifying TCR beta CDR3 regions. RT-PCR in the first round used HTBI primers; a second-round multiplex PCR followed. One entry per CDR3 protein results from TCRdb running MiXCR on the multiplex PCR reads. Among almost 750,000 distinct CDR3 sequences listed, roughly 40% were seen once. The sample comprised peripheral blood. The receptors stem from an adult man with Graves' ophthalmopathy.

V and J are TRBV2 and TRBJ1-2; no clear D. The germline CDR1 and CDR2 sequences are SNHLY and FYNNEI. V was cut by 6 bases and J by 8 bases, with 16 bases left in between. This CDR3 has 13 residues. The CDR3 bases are TGTGCCAGCAGCCAAGATAAGGCGGGGGGCTACACCTTC. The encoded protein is CASSQDKAGGYTF.

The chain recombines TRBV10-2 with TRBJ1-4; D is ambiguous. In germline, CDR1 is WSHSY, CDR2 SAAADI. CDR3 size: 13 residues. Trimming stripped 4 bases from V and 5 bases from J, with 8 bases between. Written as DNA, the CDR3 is TGCGCCAGCAGTGTGACTGGGAATGAAAAACTGTTTTTT. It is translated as CASSVTGNEKLFF.

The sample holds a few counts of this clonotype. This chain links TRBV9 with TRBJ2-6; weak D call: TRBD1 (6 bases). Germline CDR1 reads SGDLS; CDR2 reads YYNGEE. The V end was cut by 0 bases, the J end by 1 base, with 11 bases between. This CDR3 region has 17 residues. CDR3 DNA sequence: TGTGCCAGCAGCGTAGGGGCCGACAGGTCTGGGGCCAACGTCCTGACTTTC. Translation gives CASSVGADRSGANVLTF.

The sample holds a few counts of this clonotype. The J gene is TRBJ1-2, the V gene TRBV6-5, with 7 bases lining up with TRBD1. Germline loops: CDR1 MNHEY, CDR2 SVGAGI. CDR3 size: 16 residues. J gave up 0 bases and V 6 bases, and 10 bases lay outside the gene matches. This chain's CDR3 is CASRGDRVGANYGYTF. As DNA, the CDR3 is TGTGCCAGCAGGGGCGACAGGGTGGGAGCTAACTATGGCTACACCTTC.

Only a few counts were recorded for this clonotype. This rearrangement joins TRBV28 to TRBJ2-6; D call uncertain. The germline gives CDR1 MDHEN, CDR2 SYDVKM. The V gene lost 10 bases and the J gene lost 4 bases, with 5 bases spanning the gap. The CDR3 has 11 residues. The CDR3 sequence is CATMGANVLTF. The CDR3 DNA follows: TGTGCCACCATGGGGGCCAACGTCCTGACTTTC. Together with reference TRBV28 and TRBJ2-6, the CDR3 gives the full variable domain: DVKVTQSSRYLVKRTGEKVFLECVQDMDHENMFWYRQDPGLGLRLIYFSYDVKMKEKGDIPEGYSVSREKKERFSLILESASTNQTSMYLCATMGANVLTFGAGSRLTVL.

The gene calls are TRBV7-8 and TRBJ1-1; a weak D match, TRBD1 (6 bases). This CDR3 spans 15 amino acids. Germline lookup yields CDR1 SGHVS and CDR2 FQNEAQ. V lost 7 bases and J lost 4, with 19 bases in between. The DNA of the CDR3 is TGTGCCAGCAATAATGTTCGGGGAGGGGGCACTGAAGCTTTCTTT. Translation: CASNNVRGGGTEAFF.

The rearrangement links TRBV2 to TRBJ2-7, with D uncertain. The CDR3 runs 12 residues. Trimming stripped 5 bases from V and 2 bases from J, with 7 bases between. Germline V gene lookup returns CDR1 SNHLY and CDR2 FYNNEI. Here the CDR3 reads CASSYQPYEQYF. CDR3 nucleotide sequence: TGTGCCAGCAGTTATCAGCCCTACGAGCAGTACTTC.

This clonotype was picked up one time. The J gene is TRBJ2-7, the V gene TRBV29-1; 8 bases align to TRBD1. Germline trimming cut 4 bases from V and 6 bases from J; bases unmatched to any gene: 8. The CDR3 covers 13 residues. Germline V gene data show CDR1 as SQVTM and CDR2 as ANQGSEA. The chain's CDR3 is CSVGRLTGGEQYF. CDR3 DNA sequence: TGCAGCGTTGGGCGGTTAACAGGGGGCGAGCAGTACTTC.

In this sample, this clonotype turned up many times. The CDR3 protein is CSARDDRGDYGYTF. The DNA for the CDR3 is TGCAGTGCTAGGGATGACAGGGGTGACTATGGCTACACCTTC. The chain joins TRBV20-1 to TRBJ1-2, with TRBD1 identical over 8 bases. The CDR3 contains 14 residues. J gave up 3 bases and V 3 bases, and 6 bases lay outside the gene matches. The germline V gene has CDR1 DFQATT and CDR2 SNEGSKA (reference sequence).

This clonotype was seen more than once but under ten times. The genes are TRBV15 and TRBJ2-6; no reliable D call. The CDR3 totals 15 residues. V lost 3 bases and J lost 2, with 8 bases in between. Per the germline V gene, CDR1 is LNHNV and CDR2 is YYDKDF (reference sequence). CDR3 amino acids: CATSSLGAGANVLTF. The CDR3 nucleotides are TGTGCCACCAGCAGCTTGGGTGCTGGGGCCAACGTCCTGACTTTC.

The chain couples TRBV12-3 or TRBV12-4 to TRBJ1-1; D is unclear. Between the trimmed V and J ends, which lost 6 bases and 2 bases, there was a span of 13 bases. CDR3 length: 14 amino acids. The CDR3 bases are TGTGCCAGCAGCCAATTTAGGTCTAACACTGAAGCTTTCTTT. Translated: CASSQFRSNTEAFF.